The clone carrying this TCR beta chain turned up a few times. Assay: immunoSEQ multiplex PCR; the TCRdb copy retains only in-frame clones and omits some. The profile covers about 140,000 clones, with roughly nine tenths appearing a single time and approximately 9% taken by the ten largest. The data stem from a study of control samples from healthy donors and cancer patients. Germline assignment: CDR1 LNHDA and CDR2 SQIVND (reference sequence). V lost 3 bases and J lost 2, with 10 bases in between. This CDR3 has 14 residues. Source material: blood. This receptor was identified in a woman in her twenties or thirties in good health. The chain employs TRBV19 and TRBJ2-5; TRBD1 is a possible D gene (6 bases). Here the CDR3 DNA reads TGTGCCAGTAGTATGGGGACAAATCAAGAGACCCAGTACTTC. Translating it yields CASSMGTNQETQYF.